What follows are 25 T cell receptor beta chains derived from one specimen sequenced in a study of blood T cell repertoires in COVID-19. Using immunoSEQ multiplex PCR, the repertoire was profiled, and TCRdb retains in-frame clones only, with some absent. The data hold a few hundred thousand clones, with around 91% observed a single time. The specimen sequenced was peripheral blood. These receptors all stem from a woman aged 55-70 years with COVID-19, enrolled during active disease.

J is TRBJ1-2 and V is TRBV14; 7 positions match TRBD1. The CDR3 is made up of 15 amino acids. The J segment lost 8 bases and the V segment lost 5 bases, leaving 14 bases of the junction unmatched. The germline V gene has CDR1 SGHDN and CDR2 FVKESK. In nucleotides, the CDR3 is TGTGCCAGCAGCGGCCGGACAGGAAGTCGTCTAGGCTACACCTTC. Translating it yields CASSGRTGSRLGYTF.

This chain links TRBV11-3 with TRBJ2-2; no definite D call. The germline gives CDR1 SGHNT, CDR2 YENEEA. V dropped 0 bases and J dropped 1 base, with 9 bases sitting between them. This CDR3 has 16 amino acids. The CDR3 DNA sequence: TGTGCCAGCAGCTTAGATGGAGCCAAGAACACCGGGGAGCTGTTTTTT. Encoded protein: CASSLDGAKNTGELFF.

The rearrangement uses TRBV6-6 and TRBJ1-5; D may be TRBD1 (6 bases). This CDR3 contains 15 residues. Trimming shortened V by 7 bases and J by 0 bases, and 13 bases separated the two germline ends. Germline assignment: CDR1 MNHNY and CDR2 SVGAGI (reference sequence). CDR3 DNA sequence: TGTGCCAGCACCCTGGGGGCTTATAGCAATCAGCCCCAGCATTTT. Translated: CASTLGAYSNQPQHF.

The gene calls are TRBV27 and TRBJ1-2; D is perhaps TRBD1 (5 bases). V was cut by 5 bases and J by 5 bases, with 12 bases left in between. Germline V gene lookup returns CDR1 MNHEY and CDR2 SMNVEV (reference sequence). The CDR3 has 13 residues. The CDR3 sequence: CASSLGTEYGYTF. DNA of the CDR3: TGTGCCAGCAGTCTCGGGACTGAGTATGGCTACACCTTC.

The V and J genes are TRBV3-1 (or the pseudogene TRBV3-2) and TRBJ1-3; TRBD1 is a possible D gene (6 bases). Germline CDR1 LGHDT, CDR2 YNNKEL (reference sequence). V dropped 1 base and J dropped 0 bases, with 13 bases sitting between them. CDR3 length: 17 residues. The CDR3 sequence: CASSQARGFTSGNTIYF. The CDR3 coding sequence is TGTGCCAGCAGCCAAGCCAGGGGATTCACCTCTGGAAACACCATATATTTT.

The V call is TRBV18, the J call TRBJ1-3, with TRBD1 identical over 8 bases. V lost 2 bases, J lost 4 bases, and 4 bases stayed unmatched. The CDR3 extends over 15 amino acids. Germline V gene lookup returns CDR1 KGHSH and CDR2 LQKENI. CDR3: CASSPRQGFGNTIYF. The CDR3, as DNA: TGTGCCAGCTCACCAAGACAGGGGTTCGGAAACACCATATATTTT.

The rearrangement uses TRBV2 and TRBJ1-6; D may be TRBD1 (6 bases). Germline values: CDR1 SNHLY, CDR2 FYNNEI. V dropped 11 bases and J dropped 4 bases, with 12 bases sitting between them. The CDR3 is 13 residues long. The DNA of the CDR3 is TGTGCCGCTCTGAGGGGGTATAATTCACCCCTCCACTTT. As protein: CAALRGYNSPLHF. Full variable domain (remainder filled in from reference TRBV2 and TRBJ1-6): EPEVTQTPSHQVTQMGQEVILRCVPISNHLYFYWYRQILGQKVEFLVSFYNNEISEKSEIFDDQFSVERPDGSNFTLKIRSTKLEDSAMYFCAALRGYNSPLHFGNGTRLTVT.

The rearrangement uses TRBV6-5 and TRBJ2-5; a weak D match, TRBD2 (6 bases). This CDR3 is built from 14 residues. Trimming shortened V by 2 bases and J by 5 bases, and 12 bases separated the two germline ends. Germline CDR1 MNHEY, CDR2 SVGAGI. The DNA of the CDR3 is TGTGCCAGCAGTTACGAGTCAGGGAGGGAGACCCAGTACTTC. It specifies CASSYESGRETQYF.

The CDR3 here is CASSHPGQGYNEQFF. The DNA of the CDR3 is TGTGCCAGCAGTCACCCGGGACAGGGATACAATGAGCAGTTCTTC. The chain links TRBV2 to TRBJ2-1; 9 bases match TRBD1. CDR3 size: 15 residues. Germline trimming cut 5 bases from V and 4 bases from J; bases unmatched to any gene: 6. CDR1 is SNHLY and CDR2 is FYNNEI in the germline V gene.

The chain uses TRBV13 and TRBJ1-6; TRBD1 matches 9 bases. Germline trimming cut 0 bases from V and 7 bases from J; bases unmatched to any gene: 7. In germline, CDR1 is PRHDT, CDR2 FYEKMQ (reference sequence). This CDR3 region has 17 residues. This CDR3 is CASSLGNRGHLNSPLHF. The CDR3 nucleotides read TGTGCCAGCAGCTTAGGAAACAGGGGGCACCTGAATTCACCCCTCCACTTT.

V is TRBV19 and J is TRBJ2-7; tentative D call: TRBD2 (7 bases). There are 16 residues in the CDR3. The V end lost 0 bases, the J end lost 3 bases, and 15 bases lay between the germline ends. The V gene's germline CDR1 is LNHDA and CDR2 SQIVND (reference sequence). This chain's CDR3 is CASSIDGGRIYYEQYF. CDR3 nucleotide sequence: TGTGCCAGTAGTATAGACGGGGGGCGCATCTACTACGAGCAGTACTTC. Supplemented by reference TRBV19 and TRBJ2-7, the full variable domain reads DGGITQSPKYLFRKEGQNVTLSCEQNLNHDAMYWYRQDPGQGLRLIYYSQIVNDFQKGDIAEGYSVSREKKESFPLTVTSAQKNPTAFYLCASSIDGGRIYYEQYFGPGTRLTVT.

CDR3 in amino acids: CASSFRGGPYEQYF. CDR3 nucleotides: TGCGCCAGCAGCTTTCGGGGGGGCCCCTACGAGCAGTACTTC. The J gene is TRBJ2-7, the V gene TRBV5-1; 8 bases match TRBD2. Germline V gene lookup returns CDR1 SGHRS and CDR2 YFSETQ. This CDR3 region has 14 residues. V shed 2 bases, J shed 2 bases, and the junction held 3 bases outside the gene matches.

The rearrangement links TRBV7-2 to TRBJ2-1; possibly TRBD2 for D (6 bases). Germline V gene data show CDR1 as SGHTA and CDR2 as FQGNSA. Trimming stripped 4 bases from V and 12 bases from J, with 19 bases between. This CDR3 region has 14 residues. The CDR3 here is CASSSPGLQAVQFF. The CDR3 coding sequence is TGTGCCAGCAGCTCCCCGGGACTCCAGGCGGTGCAGTTCTTC.

The rearrangement links TRBV10-3 to TRBJ1-2; the D is unclear. This CDR3 region has 14 residues. Germline V gives CDR1 ENHRY, CDR2 SYGVKD. The V gene lost 5 bases and the J gene lost 3 bases, with 13 bases spanning the gap. The CDR3 region is CAISPAGSDYGYTF. Written as DNA, the CDR3 is TGTGCCATCAGTCCGGCCGGCAGCGACTATGGCTACACCTTC.

Concerning this clone: One end of the junction does not line up with germline, which may come from a read error. As DNA, the CDR3 is TGTGCCAGCAGCTGGACAGGGGGCGGACTTGTTTTT. Protein sequence: CASSWTGGGLVF. The J gene is TRBJ1-4, the V gene TRBV14; 11 nucleotides line up with TRBD1. CDR1 and CDR2 (germline): SGHDN, FVKESK. This CDR3 is built from 12 residues.

The genes are TRBV7-9 and TRBJ2-5; D is unclear. The CDR3 contains 13 residues. Trimming cost V 3 bases and J 3 bases, with 8 bases left between them. Germline CDR1 reads SEHNR; CDR2 reads FQNEAQ (reference sequence). In DNA, the CDR3 is TGTGCCAGCAGCTTGCCGCGTGAAGAGACCCAGTACTTC. Its translation: CASSLPREETQYF.

The chain joins TRBV4-2 to TRBJ1-2, with 7 positions matching TRBD1. Germline V lookup: CDR1 LGHNA, CDR2 YNFKEQ. Trimming cost V 0 bases and J 4 bases; bases outside gene matches: 2. This CDR3 is 14 amino acids long. This chain's CDR3 is CASSQDQGVYGYTF. The CDR3 region has the DNA TGTGCCAGCAGCCAAGATCAGGGGGTCTATGGCTACACCTTC.

J is TRBJ2-1 and V is TRBV11-2; a possible D gene is TRBD2 (6 bases). Trimming took off 2 bases at V and 8 bases at J, with 19 bases between the two ends. Germline CDR1 SGHAT, CDR2 FQNNGV. This CDR3 contains 16 residues. The CDR3 loop is CASSLFGGGKGHEQFF. The CDR3 DNA reads as TGTGCCAGCAGCTTATTCGGGGGAGGTAAAGGTCATGAGCAGTTCTTC.

This clone was detected only once. CDR3 sequence: CASSWIAGVGAEAFF. The CDR3 DNA reads as TGTGCCAGCAGCTGGATTGCGGGGGTTGGCGCTGAAGCTTTCTTT. This chain uses TRBV5-4 with TRBJ1-1; D may be TRBD1 (5 bases). This CDR3 contains 15 residues. Germline V CDR1 and CDR2: SGHNT, YYREEE (reference sequence). The V end lost 3 bases, the J end lost 6 bases, and 18 bases lay between the germline ends.

V and J are TRBV19 and TRBJ2-3, with 11 nucleotides matching TRBD2. The CDR3 covers 17 residues. Germline V lookup: CDR1 LNHDA, CDR2 SQIVND (reference sequence). The V segment lost 6 bases and the J segment 0 bases; nucleotides outside the gene matches: 8. In nucleotides, the CDR3 is TGTGCCAGTAGCAGACTAGCGGGGAGCACTAGCACAGATACGCAGTATTTT. Its translation: CASSRLAGSTSTDTQYF. The variable domain in full, completed from reference TRBV19 and TRBJ2-3, reads DGGITQSPKYLFRKEGQNVTLSCEQNLNHDAMYWYRQDPGQGLRLIYYSQIVNDFQKGDIAEGYSVSREKKESFPLTVTSAQKNPTAFYLCASSRLAGSTSTDTQYFGPGTRLTVL.

The chain links TRBV2 to TRBJ1-5, with 7 bases lining up with TRBD1. Per germline, CDR1 SNHLY and CDR2 FYNNEI. The V gene end was trimmed by 4 bases and the J gene end by 2 bases; junction bases not matched to a gene: 5. The CDR3 length is 15 residues. The CDR3 bases are TGTGCCAGCAGTGCCTTACAGGGGCGCAATCAGCCCCAGCATTTT. This encodes CASSALQGRNQPQHF.

The CDR3 sequence: CASTPLSGGGYNEQFF. The DNA for the CDR3 is TGTGCCAGCACCCCGCTAAGCGGGGGGGGCTACAATGAGCAGTTCTTC. The rearrangement links TRBV4-2 to TRBJ2-1, with TRBD2 matching 10 bases. The CDR3 covers 16 residues. V dropped 7 bases and J dropped 3; count of bases not matched to a gene: 9. Germline assignment: CDR1 LGHNA and CDR2 YNFKEQ.

V and J are TRBV2 and TRBJ1-2; 7 bases line up with TRBD1. Germline V gene data show CDR1 as SNHLY and CDR2 as FYNNEI. The CDR3 is made up of 14 amino acids. After removal of 6 bases from V and 6 bases from J, the junction contained 10 bases not matched to a gene. The CDR3 bases are TGTGCCAGCAGGATGACAGGGAGAAATGATGGCTACACCTTC. It encodes CASRMTGRNDGYTF.

The chain joins TRBV7-2 to TRBJ1-1, with a possible D match to TRBD1 (6 bases). CDR3 length equals 13 residues. V was shortened by 5 bases and J by 6 bases, with 13 bases between the two germline ends. CDR1 and CDR2 from the germline V gene are SGHTA and FQGNSA. The CDR3 protein is CASSRGGSSEAFF. The CDR3 DNA sequence: TGTGCCAGCAGCCGAGGGGGTAGTTCTGAAGCTTTCTTT.

This clone was seen only once. This rearrangement joins TRBV5-4 to TRBJ1-2; 8 bases are a match to TRBD1. The CDR3 spans 15 residues. V gave up 0 bases and J gave up 6 bases; unmatched junction bases: 7. Germline CDR1 is SGHNT and CDR2 is YYREEE (reference sequence). In DNA form, the CDR3 reads TGTGCCAGCAGCTTGGAACAGGGGGTGGTGCATGGCTACACCTTC. Translated, it gives CASSLEQGVVHGYTF. Together with reference TRBV5-4 and TRBJ1-2, the CDR3 gives the full variable domain: ETGVTQSPTHLIKTRGQQVTLRCSSQSGHNTVSWYQQALGQGPQFIFQYYREEENGRGNFPPRFSGLQFPNYSSELNVNALELDDSALYLCASSLEQGVVHGYTFGSGTRLTVV.